Each of the 22 T cell receptor beta chains below was sequenced from the same sample in a study of T cells in Graves' hyperthyroidism and ophthalmopathy (dated by TCRdb to between 2018 and 2021). The library was produced with multiplex PCR. This sample was sequenced with an Illumina HiSeq 2000. Amplification of TCR beta CDR3 regions was carried out from RNA transcripts. The first round of RT-PCR for the TCR CDR3 was performed with the HTBI primer set and the Qiagen OneStep RT-PCR kit. The public sequencing data were trimmed at Q25 with fastp and processed into clonotypes with MiXCR by TCRdb, which kept only in-frame beta chains. Rows are combined by CDR3 protein, so each entry shows the most common genes and DNA. Within this sample are 300,000 to 450,000 distinct CDR3 sequences, with approximately 13% of them counted one time only. Clones ranked in the top ten supply around 20% of the sample. The sample taken for sequencing was blood. Source of these receptors: a man younger than 45 with Graves' hyperthyroidism that later progressed to Graves' ophthalmopathy.

The V and J genes are TRBV4-1 and TRBJ1-2, with D possibly TRBD1 on 6 matching bases. Germline V gene lookup returns CDR1 MGHRA and CDR2 YSYEKL. This CDR3 has 13 residues. Trimming took 5 bases from V and 8 from J, leaving 15 bases between them. CDR3 sequence (DNA): TGCGCCAGCAGCTCTACAGGGACGGCGGGCTACACCTTC. Translation: CASSSTGTAGYTF.

As to this clonotype: A read error may produce the germline difference seen at one junction end. The chain has TRBV18 and TRBJ1-2; possibly TRBD1 for D (6 bases). The CDR3 has 15 residues. The germline V gene encodes CDR1 KGHSH and CDR2 LQKENI. Here the CDR3 reads CASSPPSQAGAGYAF. The CDR3 DNA is TGTGCCAGCTCACCCCCATCCCAGGCGGGGGCTGGCTACGCCTTC.

This clonotype turned up a few times. V is TRBV19 and J is TRBJ1-5; a possible D gene is TRBD1 (6 bases). Deletions cut 6 bases from V and 5 bases from J, with 14 bases between. The germline V gene has CDR1 LNHDA and CDR2 SQIVND (reference sequence). This CDR3 region has 14 residues. The CDR3 spells CASRSDRYHQPQHF. In DNA form, the CDR3 reads TGTGCCAGTAGATCCGACAGGTACCATCAGCCCCAGCATTTT.

This clonotype was picked up a small number of times. The chain links TRBV5-1 to TRBJ2-4; a possible D gene is TRBD2 (5 bases). The V end lost 0 bases, the J end lost 3 bases, and 19 bases lay between the germline ends. The CDR3 has 18 residues. Germline CDR1 SGHRS, CDR2 YFSETQ. The CDR3 here is CASSLAGGEVFDKNIQYF. CDR3 bases: TGCGCCAGCAGCTTGGCCGGAGGTGAAGTATTCGACAAAAACATTCAGTACTTC.

There are a few counts of this clonotype. The gene calls are TRBV28 and TRBJ2-2; D is perhaps TRBD1 (5 bases). Germline assignment: CDR1 MDHEN and CDR2 SYDVKM. V shed 7 bases and J shed 2 bases, with 8 bases lying between them. The CDR3 contains 13 residues. CDR3 nucleotides: TGTGCCAGCAACCAGGGTAACACCGGGGAGCTGTTTTTT. Amino acid sequence: CASNQGNTGELFF.

This clonotype has at least ten counts. Here the CDR3 reads CSAIIPGAGNTIYF. The DNA of the CDR3 is TGCAGTGCTATCATCCCCGGGGCTGGAAACACCATATATTTT. This chain connects TRBV20-1 to TRBJ1-3; D is unresolved. Germline CDR1 is DFQATT and CDR2 is SNEGSKA (reference sequence). V lost 4 bases and J 2 bases, leaving 12 bases between the germline ends. The CDR3 is 14 amino acids.

This clonotype was seen many times. The gene calls are TRBV6-1 and TRBJ1-4; 10 bases align to TRBD1. The CDR3 covers 17 residues. The J segment lost 8 bases and the V segment lost 5 bases, leaving 14 bases of the junction unmatched. CDR1 and CDR2 (germline): MNHNS, SASEGT. CDR3 DNA sequence: TGTGCCAGCAGTCCCTCTAAACCGGGACAGGGGCGAGAAAAACTGTTTTTT. Its protein is CASSPSKPGQGREKLFF.

This clonotype was seen a few times. V usage is TRBV9 and J usage is TRBJ2-5; D might be TRBD2 (5 bases). Germline-derived CDR1 and CDR2 are SGDLS and YYNGEE. V was shortened by 2 bases and J by 1 base, with 6 bases between the two germline ends. The CDR3 has 13 amino acids. CDR3 residues: CASSVLAQETQYF. The CDR3 DNA is TGTGCCAGCAGCGTCCTAGCCCAAGAGACCCAGTACTTC.

This clonotype was observed a few times. The rearrangement joins TRBV6-2 or TRBV6-3 to TRBJ1-3; 9 bases are shared with TRBD1. The CDR3 length is 14 residues. After removal of 6 bases from V and 7 bases from J, the junction contained 7 bases not matched to a gene. Germline V gene sequence: CDR1 MNHEY, CDR2 SVGEGT. CDR3 region: CASRDRGAANTIYF. CDR3 coding DNA: TGTGCCAGCAGGGACAGGGGCGCCGCGAACACCATATATTTT.

At least ten counts were recorded for this clonotype. This chain connects TRBV7-9 to TRBJ1-4, with TRBD1 identical over 11 bases. The V gene's germline CDR1 is SEHNR and CDR2 FQNEAQ (reference sequence). V was pared by 11 bases and J by 6 bases, with 5 bases of the junction left unmatched. The CDR3 totals 13 residues. The CDR3 sequence: CAGWDRGYEKLFF. The CDR3 bases are TGTGCCGGATGGGACAGGGGGTATGAAAAACTGTTTTTT.

In this sample, this clonotype turned up many times. This chain links TRBV2 with TRBJ1-1, with D unclear. Trimming left V 7 bases short and J 1 base short, with 13 bases between. Germline V gene lookup returns CDR1 SNHLY and CDR2 FYNNEI. The CDR3 extends over 14 amino acids. The CDR3 sequence is CASTGLYSNTEAFF. The DNA of the CDR3 is TGTGCCAGCACGGGCCTATATTCGAACACTGAAGCTTTCTTT. The variable domain in full, with the rest retrieved from reference TRBV2 and TRBJ1-1, is EPEVTQTPSHQVTQMGQEVILRCVPISNHLYFYWYRQILGQKVEFLVSFYNNEISEKSEIFDDQFSVERPDGSNFTLKIRSTKLEDSAMYFCASTGLYSNTEAFFGQGTRLTVV.

This clonotype has at least ten counts. The rearrangement links TRBV27 to TRBJ1-2; 10 bases are a match to TRBD1. This CDR3 region has 15 residues. V dropped 0 bases and J dropped 8; count of bases not matched to a gene: 6. Looked up from germline, CDR1 is MNHEY and CDR2 is SMNVEV (reference sequence). CDR3 DNA: TGTGCCAGCAGTTTATCCCCCGGGACAGGGGACGGCTACACCTTC. It is translated as CASSLSPGTGDGYTF.

The sample holds a few counts of this clonotype. The chain combines TRBV5-1 with TRBJ2-7; 8 bases align to TRBD1. From germline, CDR1 is SGHRS and CDR2 YFSETQ. The CDR3 runs 13 residues. J lost 5 bases, V lost 3 bases, and 4 bases had no gene match. The CDR3: CASSSTGAHEQYF. Here the CDR3 DNA reads TGCGCCAGCAGCTCGACAGGGGCCCACGAGCAGTACTTC.

This clonotype occurred a few times. The J gene is TRBJ1-1, the V gene TRBV5-1; TRBD1 agrees at 7 bases. The V gene's germline CDR1 is SGHRS and CDR2 YFSETQ. V trimming: 4 bases; J trimming: 1 base; junction bases outside the gene matches: 4. The CDR3 contains 14 residues. The CDR3 region has the DNA TGCGCCAGCAGCAGGTGGACAGGGAACACTGAAGCTTTCTTT. Amino acids: CASSRWTGNTEAFF. Complete variable domain (other parts from reference TRBV5-1 and TRBJ1-1): KAGVTQTPRYLIKTRGQQVTLSCSPISGHRSVSWYQQTPGQGLQFLFEYFSETQRNKGNFPGRFSGRQFSNSRSEMNVSTLELGDSALYLCASSRWTGNTEAFFGQGTRLTVV.

The table lists this clonotype with many counts. V usage is TRBV10-1 and J usage is TRBJ2-3; TRBD1 might be the D (6 bases). The CDR3 is 15 amino acids. CDR1 is WNHNN, CDR2 SYGVQD, per germline (reference sequence). Trimming pared 3 bases from V and 0 bases from J, leaving 10 bases between. In DNA, the CDR3 is TGCGCCAGCAGTGATGGGGGCGCGAGCACAGATACGCAGTATTTT. It codes for CASSDGGASTDTQYF.

This clonotype was found many times. The V gene is TRBV20-1, the J gene TRBJ2-7; D possibly corresponds to TRBD2 (5 bases). The CDR3 runs 13 residues. V was cut by 2 bases and J by 5 bases, with 13 bases left in between. Germline assignment: CDR1 DFQATT and CDR2 SNEGSKA (reference sequence). The CDR3 is CSARNGRAHEQYF. In DNA, the CDR3 is TGCAGTGCTAGAAACGGGCGGGCCCACGAGCAGTACTTC.

This clonotype was counted between two and nine times. V and J are TRBV7-2 and TRBJ1-2; 9 nucleotides line up with TRBD1. This CDR3 is built from 14 residues. The V segment lost 4 bases and the J segment 8 bases; nucleotides outside the gene matches: 8. Germline-derived CDR1 and CDR2 are SGHTA and FQGNSA. Here the CDR3 reads CASSSRGQGRGYTF. The CDR3 DNA sequence: TGTGCCAGCAGCTCCAGGGGACAGGGTCGAGGCTACACCTTC. Complete variable domain (other parts from reference TRBV7-2 and TRBJ1-2): GAGVSQSPSNKVTEKGKDVELRCDPISGHTALYWYRQSLGQGLEFLIYFQGNSAPDKSGLPSDRFSAERTGGSVSTLTIQRTQQEDSAVYLCASSSRGQGRGYTFGSGTRLTVV.

The genes are TRBV27 and TRBJ2-3, with 8 bases identical to TRBD2. With V trimmed by 6 bases and J by 4 bases, 9 bases remained unmatched. Looked up from germline, CDR1 is MNHEY and CDR2 is SMNVEV (reference sequence). The CDR3 runs to 15 residues. DNA of the CDR3: TGTGCCAGCAGCTTTCGGGGGGGGCGACCAGATACGCAGTATTTT. Residues: CASSFRGGRPDTQYF.

As for this clonotype: Given a much more abundant clone one base away, this may be a read error. This sequence joins TRBV28 and TRBJ1-6; D not certain. The V gene's germline CDR1 is MDHEN and CDR2 SYDVKM. CDR3 length: 11 amino acids. The V gene lost 7 bases and the J gene lost 13 bases, with 11 bases spanning the gap. CDR3 in DNA: TGTGCCAGCATTGTCGGTGGCCCCCTCCACTTT. Protein product: CASIVGGPLHF.

The sample holds a few counts of this clonotype. V gene TRBV6-1 combines with J gene TRBJ1-1; D remains unclear. V lost 10 bases to trimming and J lost 1 base, with 13 bases between them. Germline V lookup: CDR1 MNHNS, CDR2 SASEGT. This CDR3 is 13 amino acids long. The CDR3 DNA is TGTGCCATTCGATCCTCTTCGAACACTGAAGCTTTCTTT. Residues: CAIRSSSNTEAFF.

This clonotype was recorded a few times. This chain connects TRBV4-1 to TRBJ2-5; 10 bases are shared with TRBD1. Germline assignment: CDR1 MGHRA and CDR2 YSYEKL. Trimming took 3 bases from V and 3 from J; bases not matched to a gene: 7. There are 16 residues in the CDR3. In DNA, the CDR3 is TGCGCCAGCAGCCACGATCTGGGACAGGGGAAAGAGACCCAGTACTTC. Translating it yields CASSHDLGQGKETQYF.

V gene TRBV14 combines with J gene TRBJ2-1, with 9 bases that match TRBD1. Looked up from germline, CDR1 is SGHDN and CDR2 is FVKESK. The junction had 3 bases not matched to a gene; V was cut back by 1 base and J by 2 bases. The CDR3 spans 16 residues. Here the CDR3 reads CASSQAGTGPYNEQFF. The CDR3 nucleotides are TGTGCCAGCAGCCAAGCGGGGACAGGGCCCTACAATGAGCAGTTCTTC. The whole variable domain, filled in from reference TRBV14 and TRBJ2-1, reads EAGVTQFPSHSVIEKGQTVTLRCDPISGHDNLYWYRRVMGKEIKFLLHFVKESKQDESGMPNNRFLAERTGGTYSTLKVQPAELEDSGVYFCASSQAGTGPYNEQFFGPGTRLTVL.